This TCR beta chain was retrieved from a study of blood T cell repertoires in COVID-19. How the authors handled the data: How many nucleated cells were present was estimated from reference gene primer amplification. Only in-frame clones appear in the TCRdb table, and some are missing; sequencing was by immunoSEQ multiplex PCR. D and trimming were read from the DNA, whereas the V and J calls and clone size are those reported in that table. Found here are about 87,000 clones, around 87% of them singletons; the top ten hold around 7%. This clone was observed a few times. The CDR3 is 14 residues long. CDR1 SGHRS and CDR2 YFSETQ come from the germline V gene. V lost 0 bases to trimming and J lost 7 bases; unmatched junction nucleotides: 4.

The sequence was collected from a human donor with acute or convalescent COVID-19. The donor label of this sample is uncertain. The chain is built from TRBV5-1 and TRBJ2-1, with 7 bases lining up with TRBD2. The sample consisted of peripheral blood. The CDR3 DNA reads TGCGCCAGCAGCTTGGGGGGAGGGGCTAATGAGCAGTTCTTC. It codes for CASSLGGGANEQFF.